This T cell receptor beta chain was found in a study of T cell repertoires in cytomegalovirus infection. Trimming took 5 bases from V and 7 from J; bases not matched to a gene: 9. Germline V gene sequence: CDR1 SGHTA, CDR2 FQGNSA. The CDR3 contains 15 residues. TCRdb itself ran the reads through MiXCR, one entry per CDR3 protein. The table records 150,000 to 200,000 distinct CDR3 sequences, roughly a sixth of them present only once. This clonotype originated in a human donor in good health (CMV status not recorded). Some clones in this sample may be carry-over from other donors' samples. J is TRBJ2-5 and V is TRBV7-2; 11 bases are shared with TRBD2. Sequenced input: CD8+ T cells from PBMCs. DNA for the CDR3: TGTGCCAGCAGCCTCGTGTCCGGGACTAGCGGGACCCAGTACTTC. Amino acids: CASSLVSGTSGTQYF.